This T cell receptor (beta chain) emerged from a study of shared clonotypes between healthy human individuals. This clone was observed once. Trimming pared 2 bases from V and 4 bases from J, leaving 2 bases between. Germline V lookup: CDR1 MDHEN, CDR2 SYDVKM. The CDR3 runs to 12 residues. Samples underwent the assay at deep level. Evenly divided among several immunoSEQ plates was the genomic DNA of each subset. Using immunoSEQ multiplex PCR, the repertoire was profiled, and TCRdb retains in-frame clones only, with some absent. The sample has nearly 500,000 clones; about 82% are singletons. The specimen was PBMCs. The chain is built from TRBV28 and TRBJ2-2; D uncertain. The source of this sequence is a woman in her thirties or forties in good health. Some clones in this sample may be carry-over from other donors' samples. CDR3 sequence (DNA): TGTGCCAGCAGTTTAAGCACCGGGGAGCTGTTTTTT. This sequence encodes CASSLSTGELFF. Supplemented by reference TRBV28 and TRBJ2-2, the full variable domain reads DVKVTQSSRYLVKRTGEKVFLECVQDMDHENMFWYRQDPGLGLRLIYFSYDVKMKEKGDIPEGYSVSREKKERFSLILESASTNQTSMYLCASSLSTGELFFGEGSRLTVL.